This TCR beta chain was identified during a study of T cell clonotyping in hematopoietic cell transplantation. Study context: Cytoreduction preceded collection of pretransplant recipient samples. Findings of the study overall: Pathologically expanded recipient clonotypes increased progressively from day 30 to day 180 as diversity fell. Without cell sorting, CD4 versus CD8 contributions remain unresolved. Few recipient clonotypes overlapped donors; over 95% were de novo at given depth.

As regards this clone: What it binds is not known.

The table came from immunoSEQ multiplex PCR; TCRdb's copy has only in-frame clones and leaves some out. In the table there are roughly 30,000 clones, 82% of which are singletons. As for time point: recipient sample about 28 days before transplant, after cytoreduction. CDR3 length: 15 amino acids. Germline V gene lookup returns CDR1 SGHRS and CDR2 YFSETQ. Trimming took 0 bases from V and 3 from J, leaving 12 bases between them. The TCR comes from a man between 40 and 49 years old with acute myeloid leukemia. Some clones in this sample may be carry-over from other donors' samples. The input for sequencing was peripheral blood mononuclear cells, taken before stem cell transplant. The chain uses TRBV5-1 and TRBJ1-1; D may be TRBD1 (6 bases). The DNA for the CDR3 is TGCGCCAGCAGCTTGGCCCAGGGGTGGGACACTGAAGCTTTCTTT. The encoded protein is CASSLAQGWDTEAFF. Complete variable domain (other parts from reference TRBV5-1 and TRBJ1-1): KAGVTQTPRYLIKTRGQQVTLSCSPISGHRSVSWYQQTPGQGLQFLFEYFSETQRNKGNFPGRFSGRQFSNSRSEMNVSTLELGDSALYLCASSLAQGWDTEAFFGQGTRLTVV.